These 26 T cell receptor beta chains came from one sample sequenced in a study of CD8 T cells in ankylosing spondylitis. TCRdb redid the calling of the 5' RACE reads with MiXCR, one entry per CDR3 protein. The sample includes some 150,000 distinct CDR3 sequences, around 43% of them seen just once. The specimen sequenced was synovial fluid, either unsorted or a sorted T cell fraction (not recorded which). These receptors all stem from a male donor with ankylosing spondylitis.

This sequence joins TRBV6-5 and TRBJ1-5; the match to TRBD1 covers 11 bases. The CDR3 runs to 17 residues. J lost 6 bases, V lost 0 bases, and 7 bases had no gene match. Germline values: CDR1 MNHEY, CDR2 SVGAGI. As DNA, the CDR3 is TGTGCCAGCAGTTACTCGCTGGGACAGGGGGAAGGTCAGCCCCAGCATTTT. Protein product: CASSYSLGQGEGQPQHF.

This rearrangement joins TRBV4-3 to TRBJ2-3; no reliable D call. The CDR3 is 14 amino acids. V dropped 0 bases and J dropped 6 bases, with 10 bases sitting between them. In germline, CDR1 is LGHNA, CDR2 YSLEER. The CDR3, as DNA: TGCGCCAGCAGCCAAGAGGTGCAGTTGGATACGCAGTATTTT. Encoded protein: CASSQEVQLDTQYF.

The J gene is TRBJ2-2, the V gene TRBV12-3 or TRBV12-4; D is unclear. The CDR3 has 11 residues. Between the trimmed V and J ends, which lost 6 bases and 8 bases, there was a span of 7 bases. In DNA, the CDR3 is TGTGCCAGCAGAAGGCGGGGGGAGCTGTTTTTT. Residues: CASRRRGELFF.

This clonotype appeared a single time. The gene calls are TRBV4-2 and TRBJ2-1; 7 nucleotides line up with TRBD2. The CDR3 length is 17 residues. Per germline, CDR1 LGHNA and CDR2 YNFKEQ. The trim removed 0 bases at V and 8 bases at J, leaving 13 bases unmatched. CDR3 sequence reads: CASSQDGWESSGDEQFF. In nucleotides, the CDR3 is TGTGCCAGCAGCCAAGATGGGTGGGAATCCAGCGGGGATGAGCAGTTCTTC.

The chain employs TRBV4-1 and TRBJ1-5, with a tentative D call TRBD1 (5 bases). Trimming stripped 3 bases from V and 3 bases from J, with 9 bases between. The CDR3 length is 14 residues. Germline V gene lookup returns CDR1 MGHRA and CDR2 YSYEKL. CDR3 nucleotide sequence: TGCGCCAGCAGCCAGGGGGTTTTCAATCAGCCCCAGCATTTT. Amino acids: CASSQGVFNQPQHF.

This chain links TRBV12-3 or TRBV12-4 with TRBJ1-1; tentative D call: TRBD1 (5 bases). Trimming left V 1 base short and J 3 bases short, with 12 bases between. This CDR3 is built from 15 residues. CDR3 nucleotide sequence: TGTGCCAGCAGTTTAGGGGGGGGATTCCACACTGAAGCTTTCTTT. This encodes CASSLGGGFHTEAFF.

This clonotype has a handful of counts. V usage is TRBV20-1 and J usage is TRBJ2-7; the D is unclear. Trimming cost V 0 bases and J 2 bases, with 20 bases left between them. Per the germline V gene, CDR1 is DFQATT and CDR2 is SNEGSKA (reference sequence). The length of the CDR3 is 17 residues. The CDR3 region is CSARDFRVAARPYEQYF. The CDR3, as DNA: TGCAGTGCTAGAGATTTTCGGGTGGCGGCCCGCCCCTACGAGCAGTACTTC.

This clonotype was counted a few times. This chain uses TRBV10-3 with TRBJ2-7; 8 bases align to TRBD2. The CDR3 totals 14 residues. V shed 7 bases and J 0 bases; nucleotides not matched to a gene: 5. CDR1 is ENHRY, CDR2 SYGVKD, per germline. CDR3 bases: TGTGCCATCATGAGCGGGGGACCCTCCTACGAGCAGTACTTC. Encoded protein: CAIMSGGPSYEQYF.

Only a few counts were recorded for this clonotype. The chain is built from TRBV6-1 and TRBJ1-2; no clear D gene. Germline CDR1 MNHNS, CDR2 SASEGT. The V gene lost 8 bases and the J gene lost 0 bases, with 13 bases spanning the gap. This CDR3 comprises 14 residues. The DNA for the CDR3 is TGTGCCAGCGACACTTTTCCAGCTAACTATGGCTACACCTTC. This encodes CASDTFPANYGYTF.

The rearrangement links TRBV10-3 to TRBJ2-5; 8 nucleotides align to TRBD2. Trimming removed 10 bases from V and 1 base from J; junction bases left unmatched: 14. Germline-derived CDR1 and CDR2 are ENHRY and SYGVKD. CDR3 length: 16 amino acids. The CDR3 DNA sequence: TGTGCCACCTGGGGGGCCACAGCGGGGGCCCAAGAGACCCAGTACTTC. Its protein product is CATWGATAGAQETQYF.

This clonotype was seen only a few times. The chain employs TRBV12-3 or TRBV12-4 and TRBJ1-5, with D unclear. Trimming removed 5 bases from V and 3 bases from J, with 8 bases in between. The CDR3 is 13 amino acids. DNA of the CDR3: TGTGCCAGCAGTCCCCGGATCAATCAGCCCCAGCATTTT. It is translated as CASSPRINQPQHF.

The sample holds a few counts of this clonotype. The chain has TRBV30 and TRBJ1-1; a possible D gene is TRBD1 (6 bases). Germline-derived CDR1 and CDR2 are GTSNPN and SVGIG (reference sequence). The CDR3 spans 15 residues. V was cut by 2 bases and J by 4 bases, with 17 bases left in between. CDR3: CAWSLENRVFTEAFF. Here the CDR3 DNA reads TGTGCCTGGAGTCTCGAGAACAGGGTTTTCACTGAAGCTTTCTTT.

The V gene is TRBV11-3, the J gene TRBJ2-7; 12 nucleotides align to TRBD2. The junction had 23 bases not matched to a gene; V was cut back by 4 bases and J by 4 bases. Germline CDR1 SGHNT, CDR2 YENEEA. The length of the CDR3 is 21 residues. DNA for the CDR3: TGTGCCAGCAGCTCCCACCCGGGGCTAGCGGGGGGGCGAGATAAGGCTTACGAGCAGTACTTC. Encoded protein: CASSSHPGLAGGRDKAYEQYF. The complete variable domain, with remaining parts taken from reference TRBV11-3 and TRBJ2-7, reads EAGVVQSPRYKIIEKKQPVAFWCNPISGHNTLYWYLQNLGQGPELLIRYENEEAVDDSQLPKDRFSAERLKGVDSTLKIQPAELGDSAVYLCASSSHPGLAGGRDKAYEQYFGPGTRLTVT.

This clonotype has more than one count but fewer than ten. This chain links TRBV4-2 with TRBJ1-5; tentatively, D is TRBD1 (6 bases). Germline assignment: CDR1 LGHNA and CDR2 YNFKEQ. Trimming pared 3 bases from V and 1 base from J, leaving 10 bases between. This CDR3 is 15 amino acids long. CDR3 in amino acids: CASSHVQGSNQPQHF. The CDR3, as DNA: TGTGCCAGCAGCCATGTACAGGGCAGCAATCAGCCCCAGCATTTT.

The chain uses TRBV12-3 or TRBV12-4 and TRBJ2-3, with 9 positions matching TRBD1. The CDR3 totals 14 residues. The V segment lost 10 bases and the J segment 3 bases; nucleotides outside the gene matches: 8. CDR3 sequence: CATGTGISTDTQYF. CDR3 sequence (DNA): TGTGCCACAGGGACAGGGATATCGACAGATACGCAGTATTTT.

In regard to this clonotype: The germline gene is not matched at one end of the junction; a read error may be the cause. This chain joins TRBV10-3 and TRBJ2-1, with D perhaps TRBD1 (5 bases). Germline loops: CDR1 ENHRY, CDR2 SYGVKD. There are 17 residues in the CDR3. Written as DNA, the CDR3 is TGTGCCATCAGTGATACCCCGCCGAGGACATCCTTCAATGAGCAGTTCTTC. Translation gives CAISDTPPRTSFNEQFF.

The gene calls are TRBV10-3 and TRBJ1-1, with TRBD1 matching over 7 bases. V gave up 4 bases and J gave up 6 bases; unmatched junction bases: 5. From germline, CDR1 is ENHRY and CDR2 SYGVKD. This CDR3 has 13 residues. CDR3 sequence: CAISGRQGAEAFF. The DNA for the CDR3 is TGTGCCATCAGTGGGAGACAGGGCGCTGAAGCTTTCTTT.

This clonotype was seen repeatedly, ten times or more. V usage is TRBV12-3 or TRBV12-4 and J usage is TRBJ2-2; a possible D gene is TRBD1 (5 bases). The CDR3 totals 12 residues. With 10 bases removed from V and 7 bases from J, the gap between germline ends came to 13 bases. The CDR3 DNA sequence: TGTGCCACCTTCTATACAGGCGGGGAGCTGTTTTTT. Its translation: CATFYTGGELFF.

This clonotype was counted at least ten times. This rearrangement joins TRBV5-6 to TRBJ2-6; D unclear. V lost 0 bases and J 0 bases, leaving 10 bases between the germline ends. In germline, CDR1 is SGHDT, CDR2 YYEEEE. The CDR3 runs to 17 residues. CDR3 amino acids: CASSLDIQSSGANVLTF. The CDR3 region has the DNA TGTGCCAGCAGCTTGGACATCCAGAGCTCTGGGGCCAACGTCCTGACTTTC.

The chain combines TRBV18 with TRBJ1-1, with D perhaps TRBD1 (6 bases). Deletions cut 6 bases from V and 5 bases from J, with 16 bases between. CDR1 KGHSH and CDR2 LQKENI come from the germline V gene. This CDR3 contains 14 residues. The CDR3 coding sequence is TGTGCCAGCTCGGCCACAGGGTTGCAGACTGAAGCTTTCTTT. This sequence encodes CASSATGLQTEAFF.

CDR3 residues: CASSALFLIEQFF. CDR3 coding DNA: TGTGCCAGCAGTGCTCTTTTTCTAATTGAGCAGTTCTTC. The chain recombines TRBV2 with TRBJ2-1; no firm D call. This CDR3 is 13 amino acids long. Trimming left V 4 bases short and J 9 bases short, with 13 bases between. Germline V gene sequence: CDR1 SNHLY, CDR2 FYNNEI.

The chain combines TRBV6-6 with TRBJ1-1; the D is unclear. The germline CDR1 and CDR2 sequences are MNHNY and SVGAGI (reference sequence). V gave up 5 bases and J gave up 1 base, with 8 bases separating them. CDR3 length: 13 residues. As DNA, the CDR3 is TGTGCCAGCAGTAGACATCCGAACACTGAAGCTTTCTTT. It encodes CASSRHPNTEAFF.

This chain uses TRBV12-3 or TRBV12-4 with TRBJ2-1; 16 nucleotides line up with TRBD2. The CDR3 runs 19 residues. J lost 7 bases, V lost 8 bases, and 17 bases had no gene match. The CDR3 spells CASAEPGLAGGPLLNEQFF. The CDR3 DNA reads TGTGCCAGCGCAGAACCGGGACTAGCGGGAGGGCCCCTCTTAAATGAGCAGTTCTTC.

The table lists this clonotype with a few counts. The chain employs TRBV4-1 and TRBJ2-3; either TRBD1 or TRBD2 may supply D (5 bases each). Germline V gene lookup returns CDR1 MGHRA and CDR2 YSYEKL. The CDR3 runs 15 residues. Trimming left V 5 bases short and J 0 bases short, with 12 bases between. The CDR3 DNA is TGCGCCAGCAGCGAGGGGACGGAAAGCACAGATACGCAGTATTTT. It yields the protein CASSEGTESTDTQYF.

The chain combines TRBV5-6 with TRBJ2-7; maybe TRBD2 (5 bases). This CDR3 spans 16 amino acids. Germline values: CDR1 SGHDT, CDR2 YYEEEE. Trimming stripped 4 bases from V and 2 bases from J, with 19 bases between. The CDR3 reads CASSPDWKRSPYEQYF. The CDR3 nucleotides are TGTGCCAGCAGCCCCGACTGGAAGCGGTCCCCCTACGAGCAGTACTTC.

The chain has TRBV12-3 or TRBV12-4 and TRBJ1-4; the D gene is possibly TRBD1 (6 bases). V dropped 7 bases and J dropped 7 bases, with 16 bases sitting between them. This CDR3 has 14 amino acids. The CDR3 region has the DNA TGTGCCAGCAACCTGGAAAGGGGGGGTGAAAAACTGTTTTTT. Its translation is CASNLERGGEKLFF.